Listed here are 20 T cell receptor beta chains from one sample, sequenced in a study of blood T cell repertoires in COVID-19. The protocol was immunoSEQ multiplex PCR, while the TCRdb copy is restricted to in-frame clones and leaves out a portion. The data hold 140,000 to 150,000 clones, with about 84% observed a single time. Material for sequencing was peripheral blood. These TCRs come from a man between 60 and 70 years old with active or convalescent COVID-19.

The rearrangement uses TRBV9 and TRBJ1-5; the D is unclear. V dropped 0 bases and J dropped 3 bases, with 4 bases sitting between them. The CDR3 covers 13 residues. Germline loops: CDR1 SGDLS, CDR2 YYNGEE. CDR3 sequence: CASSVGPNQPQHF. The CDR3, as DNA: TGTGCCAGCAGCGTAGGGCCCAATCAGCCCCAGCATTTT.

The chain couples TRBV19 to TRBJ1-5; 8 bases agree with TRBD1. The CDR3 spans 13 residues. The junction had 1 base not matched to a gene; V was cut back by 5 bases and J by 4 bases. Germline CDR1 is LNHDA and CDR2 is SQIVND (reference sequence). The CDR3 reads CASSGTGNQPQHF. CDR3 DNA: TGTGCCAGTAGTGGGACAGGTAATCAGCCCCAGCATTTT. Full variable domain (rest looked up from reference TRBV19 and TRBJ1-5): DGGITQSPKYLFRKEGQNVTLSCEQNLNHDAMYWYRQDPGQGLRLIYYSQIVNDFQKGDIAEGYSVSREKKESFPLTVTSAQKNPTAFYLCASSGTGNQPQHFGDGTRLSIL.

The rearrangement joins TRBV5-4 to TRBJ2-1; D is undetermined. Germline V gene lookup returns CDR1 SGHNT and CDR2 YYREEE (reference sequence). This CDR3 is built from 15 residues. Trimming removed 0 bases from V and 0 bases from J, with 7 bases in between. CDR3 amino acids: CASSLEANSYNEQFF. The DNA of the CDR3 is TGTGCCAGCAGCTTGGAAGCGAACTCCTACAATGAGCAGTTCTTC.

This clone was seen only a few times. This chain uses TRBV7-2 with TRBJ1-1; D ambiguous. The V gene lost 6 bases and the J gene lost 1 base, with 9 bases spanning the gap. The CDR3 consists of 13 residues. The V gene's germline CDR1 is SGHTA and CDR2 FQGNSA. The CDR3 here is CASSMYRNTEAFF. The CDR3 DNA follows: TGTGCCAGCAGTATGTATAGGAACACTGAAGCTTTCTTT.

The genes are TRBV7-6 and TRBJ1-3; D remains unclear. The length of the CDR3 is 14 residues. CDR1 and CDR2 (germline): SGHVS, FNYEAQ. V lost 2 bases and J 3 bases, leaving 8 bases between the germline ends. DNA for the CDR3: TGTGCCAGCAGCTTACGGGGTGGTGGAAACACCATATATTTT. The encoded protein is CASSLRGGGNTIYF. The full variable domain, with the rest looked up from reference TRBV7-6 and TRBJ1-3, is GAGVSQSPRYKVTKRGQDVALRCDPISGHVSLYWYRQALGQGPEFLTYFNYEAQQDKSGLPNDRFSAERPEGSISTLTIQRTEQRDSAMYRCASSLRGGGNTIYFGEGSWLTVV.

CDR3: CASSLGTANEKLFF. The CDR3 DNA reads TGCGCCAGCAGCCTCGGGACAGCTAATGAAAAACTGTTTTTT. The chain joins TRBV5-1 to TRBJ1-4; 7 bases map to TRBD1. Trimming at V came to 4 bases and at J to 3 bases, leaving 3 bases not matched to a gene. Per germline, CDR1 SGHRS and CDR2 YFSETQ. CDR3 length: 14 amino acids.

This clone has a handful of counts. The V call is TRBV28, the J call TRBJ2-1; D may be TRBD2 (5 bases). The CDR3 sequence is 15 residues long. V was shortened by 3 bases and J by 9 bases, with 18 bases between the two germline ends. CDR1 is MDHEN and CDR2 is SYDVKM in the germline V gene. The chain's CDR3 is CASSFVVKGRGEQFF. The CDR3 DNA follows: TGTGCCAGCAGTTTTGTCGTAAAAGGGAGAGGTGAGCAGTTCTTC.

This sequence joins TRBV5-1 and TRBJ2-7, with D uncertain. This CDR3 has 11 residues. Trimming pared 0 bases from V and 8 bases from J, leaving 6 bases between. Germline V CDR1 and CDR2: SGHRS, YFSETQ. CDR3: CASSLESKQYF. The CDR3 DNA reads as TGCGCCAGCAGCTTGGAGAGTAAGCAGTACTTC.

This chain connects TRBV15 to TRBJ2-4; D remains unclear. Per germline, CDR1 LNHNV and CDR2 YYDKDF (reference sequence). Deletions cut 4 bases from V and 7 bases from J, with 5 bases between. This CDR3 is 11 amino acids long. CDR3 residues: CATSTSNIQYF. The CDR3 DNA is TGTGCCACCAGCACGAGCAACATTCAGTACTTC.

This chain's CDR3 is CASHRDRAYNEQFF. The CDR3 bases are TGTGCCAGCCACCGGGACAGGGCATACAATGAGCAGTTCTTC. The J gene is TRBJ2-1, the V gene TRBV6-5; 9 bases align to TRBD1. J was trimmed by 4 bases and V by 8 bases; bases with no gene match: 6. This CDR3 contains 14 residues. In germline, CDR1 is MNHEY, CDR2 SVGAGI.

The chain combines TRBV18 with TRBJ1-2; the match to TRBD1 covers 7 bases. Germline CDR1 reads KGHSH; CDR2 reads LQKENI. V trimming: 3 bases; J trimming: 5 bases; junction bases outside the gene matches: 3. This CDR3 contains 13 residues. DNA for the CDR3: TGTGCCAGCTCACCCGGGACAGAATATGGCTACACCTTC. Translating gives CASSPGTEYGYTF. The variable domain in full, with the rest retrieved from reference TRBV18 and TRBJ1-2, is NAGVMQNPRHLVRRRGQEARLRCSPMKGHSHVYWYRQLPEEGLKFMVYLQKENIIDESGMPKERFSAEFPKEGPSILRIQQVVRGDSAAYFCASSPGTEYGYTFGSGTRLTVV.

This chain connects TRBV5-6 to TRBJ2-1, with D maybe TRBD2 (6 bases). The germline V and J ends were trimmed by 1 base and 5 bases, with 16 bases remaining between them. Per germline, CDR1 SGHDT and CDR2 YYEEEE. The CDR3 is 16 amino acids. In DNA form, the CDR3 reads TGTGCCAGCAGCTTGAGGGTCGGGAGCGGGCACAATGAGCAGTTCTTC. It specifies CASSLRVGSGHNEQFF.

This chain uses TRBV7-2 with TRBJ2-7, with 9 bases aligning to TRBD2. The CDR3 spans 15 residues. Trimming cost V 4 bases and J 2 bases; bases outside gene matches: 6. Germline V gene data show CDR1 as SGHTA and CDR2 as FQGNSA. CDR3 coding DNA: TGTGCCAGCAGCTCGGTAAGCGGGGGGACCTACGAGCAGTACTTC. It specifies CASSSVSGGTYEQYF.

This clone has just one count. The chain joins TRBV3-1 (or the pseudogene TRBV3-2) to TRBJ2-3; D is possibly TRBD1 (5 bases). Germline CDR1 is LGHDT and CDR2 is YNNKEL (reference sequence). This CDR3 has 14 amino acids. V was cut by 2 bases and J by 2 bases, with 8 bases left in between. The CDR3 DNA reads TGTGCCAGCAGCCAAAAGGGGATCACAGATACGCAGTATTTT. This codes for CASSQKGITDTQYF.

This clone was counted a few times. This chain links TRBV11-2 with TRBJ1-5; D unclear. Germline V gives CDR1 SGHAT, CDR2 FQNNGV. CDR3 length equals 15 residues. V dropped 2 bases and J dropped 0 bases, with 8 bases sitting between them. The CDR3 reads CASSLIASSNQPQHF. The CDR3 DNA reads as TGTGCCAGCAGCTTAATAGCTAGTAGCAATCAGCCCCAGCATTTT.

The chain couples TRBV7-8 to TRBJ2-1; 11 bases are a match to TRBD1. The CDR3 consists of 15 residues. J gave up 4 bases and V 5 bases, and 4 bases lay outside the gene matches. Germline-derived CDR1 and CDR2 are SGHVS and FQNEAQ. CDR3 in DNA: TGTGCCAGCAGCCCCCGGGACAGGGGGTACAATGAGCAGTTCTTC. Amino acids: CASSPRDRGYNEQFF.

CDR3 in DNA: TGCGCCAGCAGCTTGCTCCCTAGCGGCACCGGGGAGCTGTTTTTT. It codes for CASSLLPSGTGELFF. This chain uses TRBV5-1 with TRBJ2-2; 7 positions match TRBD2. The V gene's germline CDR1 is SGHRS and CDR2 YFSETQ. The CDR3 consists of 15 residues. Germline trimming cut 1 base from V and 4 bases from J; bases unmatched to any gene: 4.

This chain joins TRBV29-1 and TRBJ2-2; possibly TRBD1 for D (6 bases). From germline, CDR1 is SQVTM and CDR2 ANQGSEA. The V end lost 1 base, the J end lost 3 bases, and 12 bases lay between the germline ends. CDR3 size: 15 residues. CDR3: CSVEVGQGYTGELFF. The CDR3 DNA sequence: TGCAGCGTTGAAGTGGGGCAGGGGTACACCGGGGAGCTGTTTTTT.

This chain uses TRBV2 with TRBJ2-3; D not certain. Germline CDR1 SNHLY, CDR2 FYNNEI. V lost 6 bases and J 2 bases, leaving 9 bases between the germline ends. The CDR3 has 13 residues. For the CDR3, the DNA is TGTGCCAGCAGCCCTCCTTACACAGATACGCAGTATTTT. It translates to CASSPPYTDTQYF.

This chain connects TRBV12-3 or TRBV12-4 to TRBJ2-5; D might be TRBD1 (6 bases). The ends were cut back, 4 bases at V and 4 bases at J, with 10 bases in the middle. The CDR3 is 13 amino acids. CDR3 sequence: CASSSTGPETQYF. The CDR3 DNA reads TGTGCCAGCAGTTCTACAGGGCCAGAGACCCAGTACTTC.